This entry concerns a single TCR beta chain. Germline trimming cut 3 bases from V and 2 bases from J; bases unmatched to any gene: 7. The CDR3 runs 15 residues. Germline CDR1 and CDR2: SGHAT and FQNNGV. These data belong to a study of blood T cell repertoires in COVID-19. Turning to the study itself: Sites in the United States, Italy and Spain provided acute and convalescent COVID-19 samples. T cells, B-cell-depleted T cells, or PBMCs provided the cDNA or gDNA that served as material.

Original data processing: Reference gene primers were amplified, and this amplification served to estimate nucleated cell counts. Produced via immunoSEQ multiplex PCR; TCRdb's table is partial and in-frame only. The D gene and trimming were derived from the DNA, and the V and J assignments and clone size from that table. Among under 80,000 clones, approximately 90% were seen once, and the ten largest hold about 14%. The chain links TRBV11-2 to TRBJ2-7; 7 bases are shared with TRBD1. Sequenced input: peripheral blood. This TCR came from a man between 65 and 85 years old with active or convalescent COVID-19. This chain's CDR3 is CASSLGQSFTYEQYF. In nucleotides, the CDR3 is TGTGCCAGCAGCTTGGGACAGTCTTTTACCTACGAGCAGTACTTC.